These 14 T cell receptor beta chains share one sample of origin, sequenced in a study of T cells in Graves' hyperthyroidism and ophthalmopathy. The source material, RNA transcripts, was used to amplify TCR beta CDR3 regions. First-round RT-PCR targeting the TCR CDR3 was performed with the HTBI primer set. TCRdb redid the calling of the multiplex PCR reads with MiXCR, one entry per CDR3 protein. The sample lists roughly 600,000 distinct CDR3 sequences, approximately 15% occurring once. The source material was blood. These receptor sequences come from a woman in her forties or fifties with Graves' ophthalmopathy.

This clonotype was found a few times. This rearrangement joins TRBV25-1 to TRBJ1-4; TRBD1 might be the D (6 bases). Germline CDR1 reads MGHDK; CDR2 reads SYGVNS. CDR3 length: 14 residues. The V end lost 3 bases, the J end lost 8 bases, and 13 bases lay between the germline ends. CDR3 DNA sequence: TGTGCCAGCAGTGATAGGGGGGGGAAAGAAAAACTGTTTTTT. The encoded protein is CASSDRGGKEKLFF.

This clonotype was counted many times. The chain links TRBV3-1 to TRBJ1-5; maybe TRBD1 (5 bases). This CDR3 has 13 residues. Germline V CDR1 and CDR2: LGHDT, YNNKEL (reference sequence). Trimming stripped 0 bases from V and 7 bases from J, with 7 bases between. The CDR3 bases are TGTGCCAGCAGCCAAGAAAGGGGACAGCCCCAGCATTTT. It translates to CASSQERGQPQHF.

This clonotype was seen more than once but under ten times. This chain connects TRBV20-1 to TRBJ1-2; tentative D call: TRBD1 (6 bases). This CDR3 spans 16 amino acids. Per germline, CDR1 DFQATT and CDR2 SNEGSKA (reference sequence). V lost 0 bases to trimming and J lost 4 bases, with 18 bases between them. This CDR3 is CSARDRVTGFGYGYTF. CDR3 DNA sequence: TGCAGTGCTAGAGATCGGGTCACAGGGTTCGGCTATGGCTACACCTTC.

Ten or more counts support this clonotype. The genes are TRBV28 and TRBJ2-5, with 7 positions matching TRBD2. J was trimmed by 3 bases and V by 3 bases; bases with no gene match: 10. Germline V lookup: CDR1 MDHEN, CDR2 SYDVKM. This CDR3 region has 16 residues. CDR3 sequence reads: CASSFGVGRAKETQYF. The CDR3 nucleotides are TGTGCCAGCAGTTTCGGCGTTGGGAGGGCCAAAGAGACCCAGTACTTC.

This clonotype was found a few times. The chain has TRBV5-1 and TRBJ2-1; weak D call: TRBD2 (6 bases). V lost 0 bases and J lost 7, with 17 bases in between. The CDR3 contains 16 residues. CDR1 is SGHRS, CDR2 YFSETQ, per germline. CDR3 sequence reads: CASSLAGTSTGNEQFF. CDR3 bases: TGCGCCAGCAGCTTGGCCGGAACTAGCACCGGGAATGAGCAGTTCTTC. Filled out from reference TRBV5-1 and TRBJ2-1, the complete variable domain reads KAGVTQTPRYLIKTRGQQVTLSCSPISGHRSVSWYQQTPGQGLQFLFEYFSETQRNKGNFPGRFSGRQFSNSRSEMNVSTLELGDSALYLCASSLAGTSTGNEQFFGPGTRLTVL.

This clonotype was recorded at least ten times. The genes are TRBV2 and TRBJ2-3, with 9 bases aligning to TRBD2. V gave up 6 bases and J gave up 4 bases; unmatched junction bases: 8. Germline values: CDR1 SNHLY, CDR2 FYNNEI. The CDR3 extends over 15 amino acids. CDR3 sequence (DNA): TGTGCCAGCAGCGGCGGGACTAGCCCGGCAGATACGCAGTATTTT. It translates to CASSGGTSPADTQYF.

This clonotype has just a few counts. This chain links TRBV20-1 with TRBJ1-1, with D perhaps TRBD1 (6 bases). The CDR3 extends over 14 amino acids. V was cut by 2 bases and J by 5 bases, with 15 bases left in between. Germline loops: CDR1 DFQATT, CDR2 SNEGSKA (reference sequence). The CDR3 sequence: CSARRRGSTTEAFF. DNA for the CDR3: TGCAGTGCTAGACGCAGGGGATCGACGACTGAAGCTTTCTTT.

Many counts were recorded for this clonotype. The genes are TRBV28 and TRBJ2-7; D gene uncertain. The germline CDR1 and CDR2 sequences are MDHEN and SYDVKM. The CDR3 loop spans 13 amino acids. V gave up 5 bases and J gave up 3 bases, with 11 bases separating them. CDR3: CASSPSWNYEQYF. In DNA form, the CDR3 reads TGTGCCAGCAGTCCGAGTTGGAACTACGAGCAGTACTTC.

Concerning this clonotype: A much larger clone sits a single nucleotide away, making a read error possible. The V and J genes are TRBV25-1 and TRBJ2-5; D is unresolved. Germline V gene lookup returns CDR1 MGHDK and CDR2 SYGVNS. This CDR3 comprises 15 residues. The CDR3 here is CACSPGEGYQETQYF. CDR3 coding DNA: TGTGCCTGCAGCCCGGGCGAAGGATACCAAGAGACCCAGTACTTC.

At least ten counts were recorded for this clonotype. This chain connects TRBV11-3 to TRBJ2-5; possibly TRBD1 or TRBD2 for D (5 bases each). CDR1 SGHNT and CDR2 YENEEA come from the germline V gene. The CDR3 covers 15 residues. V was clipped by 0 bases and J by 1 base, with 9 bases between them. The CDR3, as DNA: TGTGCCAGCAGCTTAGATTGGGGGTTCCAAGAGACCCAGTACTTC. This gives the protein CASSLDWGFQETQYF.

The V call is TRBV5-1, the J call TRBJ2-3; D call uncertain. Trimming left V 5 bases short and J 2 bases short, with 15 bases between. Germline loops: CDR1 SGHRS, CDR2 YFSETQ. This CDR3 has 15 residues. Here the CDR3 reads CASSYRPSPTDTQYF. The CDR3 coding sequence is TGCGCCAGCAGTTATAGACCATCCCCCACAGATACGCAGTATTTT.

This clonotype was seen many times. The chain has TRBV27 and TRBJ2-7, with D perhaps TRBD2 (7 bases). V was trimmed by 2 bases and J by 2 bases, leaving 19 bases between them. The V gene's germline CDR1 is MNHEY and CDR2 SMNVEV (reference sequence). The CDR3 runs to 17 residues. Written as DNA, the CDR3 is TGTGCCAGCAGTTTAAAAGGGGGGGACCATAAAACCTACGAGCAGTACTTC. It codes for CASSLKGGDHKTYEQYF.

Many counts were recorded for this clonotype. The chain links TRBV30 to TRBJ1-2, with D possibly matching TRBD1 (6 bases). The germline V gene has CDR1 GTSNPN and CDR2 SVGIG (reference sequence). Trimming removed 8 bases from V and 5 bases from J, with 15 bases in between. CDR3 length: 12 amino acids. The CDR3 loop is CASNYGTYGYTF. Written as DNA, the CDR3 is TGTGCCAGCAATTACGGGACATATGGCTACACCTTC. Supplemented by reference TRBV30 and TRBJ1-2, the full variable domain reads SQTIHQWPATLVQPVGSPLSLECTVEGTSNPNLYWYRQAAGRGLQLLFYSVGIGQISSEVPQNLSASRPQDRQFILSSKKLLLSDSGFYLCASNYGTYGYTFGSGTRLTVV.

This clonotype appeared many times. CDR3 bases: TGCAGTGCTAGAGATGCAGCAGGGTTAGCCAAAAACATTCAGTACTTC. This codes for CSARDAAGLAKNIQYF. The chain couples TRBV20-1 to TRBJ2-4, with D maybe TRBD1 (5 bases). V lost 0 bases, J lost 0 bases, and 12 bases lay in between. This CDR3 region has 16 residues. Per germline, CDR1 DFQATT and CDR2 SNEGSKA (reference sequence).